This T cell receptor (beta chain) was sequenced for a study of tumor and adjacent non-tumor tissue in lung cancer. Overall study context: The cohort had approximately 13 adenocarcinoma, a couple of squamous cell and 1 small cell patients.

The CDR3 is made up of 19 amino acids. The germline gives CDR1 MNHEY, CDR2 SVGAGI. For this clonotype: The antigen is undetermined.

The library came from three nested PCR rounds adapted from ARM-PCR protocols. TCRdb re-analysed the multiplex PCR reads in MiXCR, keeping a single row per CDR3 protein. Of tens of thousands of distinct CDR3 sequences in the sample, around 76% were seen once. The template was RNA from unsorted bulk tissue. The normal lung tissue was taken more than 3 cm from the tumor edge. The study's findings and limits: Patients with more diverse tumor TCRs had worse survival. Normal lung showed higher cumulative top 100 clone frequency than tumor.

Source material: distant non-tumor lung tissue. The source of this sequence is a man in his sixties or seventies with non-small cell lung cancer. The V and J genes are TRBV6-5 and TRBJ2-2; 11 bases are a match to TRBD1. CDR3 in DNA: TGTGCGAGGAGTTACTGCCCCCCCGGGACAGGGGGTAGTGGCGGGGAGCTGTTTTTT. It is translated as CARSYCPPGTGGSGGELFF.